This T cell receptor (beta chain) derives from a study of OX40 agonist ivuxolimab in advanced cancers. At the level of the study: Patients with prior anti-PD-1, anti-PD-L1 or anti-CTLA-4 therapy were eligible; less than 50% had some. Among those treated, three patients had partial responses, one with hepatocellular carcinoma and two with cutaneous melanoma. Study conclusions and caveats: Expanded peripheral T cells had an undetermined antigen specificity. Partial responders dosed at 0.1-3.0 mg/kg displayed clonal expansion ranking among the lowest.

Concerning this clone itself: Antigen: not known.

Assay used: immunoSEQ multiplex PCR; TCRdb lists only in-frame clones, some missing. The sample lists some 74,000 clones, roughly 90% occurring once. Germline lookup yields CDR1 MNHNS and CDR2 SASEGT. Trimming removed 0 bases at V and 0 bases at J, with 10 bases between. The CDR3 has 16 amino acids. This receptor was obtained from an adult with an advanced solid tumor such as melanoma, head and neck, liver or kidney cancer. Here the sequenced sample was CD4+ or CD8+ T cells sorted from blood, taken in a trial of the OX40 agonist ivuxolimab. The chain joins TRBV6-1 to TRBJ2-3; D may match TRBD1 or TRBD2 (5 bases each). CDR3 DNA sequence: TGTGCCAGCAGTGAAGCCGCCGGGGCAAGCACAGATACGCAGTATTTT. Translating it yields CASSEAAGASTDTQYF.